This entry concerns a single T cell receptor (beta chain). Its antigen is unidentified. This entry comes from a study of OX40 agonist ivuxolimab in advanced cancers. Study-level information: Eligibility rules accepted prior anti-PD-1, anti-PD-L1 or anti-CTLA-4 therapy, and under 45% had some.

Study findings and constraints: There was clonal expansion of CD4+ and CD8+ blood T cells by week 6 at 0.1 to 3.0 mg/kg.

Assay used: immunoSEQ multiplex PCR; TCRdb lists only in-frame clones, some missing. The repertoire holds about 94,000 clones, with roughly 84% as singletons. This clonotype was obtained from an adult with an advanced solid tumor such as melanoma, head and neck, liver or kidney cancer. The input for sequencing was CD4+ or CD8+ T cells sorted from blood, taken in a trial of the OX40 agonist ivuxolimab.

Written as DNA, the CDR3 is TGCGCCAGCAGCTCCGGTGTAGCGGACAACACAGATACGCAGTATTTT. Translation gives CASSSGVADNTDTQYF. J is TRBJ2-3 and V is TRBV5-1; tentative D call: TRBD2 (6 bases). CDR1 is SGHRS, CDR2 YFSETQ, per germline. This CDR3 comprises 16 residues. The V gene lost 3 bases and the J gene lost 2 bases, with 16 bases spanning the gap. The complete variable domain, with remaining parts taken from reference TRBV5-1 and TRBJ2-3, reads KAGVTQTPRYLIKTRGQQVTLSCSPISGHRSVSWYQQTPGQGLQFLFEYFSETQRNKGNFPGRFSGRQFSNSRSEMNVSTLELGDSALYLCASSSGVADNTDTQYFGPGTRLTVL.